These 13 T cell receptor beta chains were all obtained from the same sample, sequenced in a study of T cells after yellow fever vaccination. TCRdb called the 5' RACE reads again in MiXCR, with one record for every CDR3 protein. This table holds about 250,000 distinct CDR3 sequences, 3.6% found once. This sample comprised PBMCs, obtained 15 days after the yellow fever booster vaccination. The receptors here all came from a man younger than 35 who received the YFV17D yellow fever vaccine.

V gene TRBV5-1 combines with J gene TRBJ2-2; a weak D match, TRBD1 (5 bases). Germline loops: CDR1 SGHRS, CDR2 YFSETQ. There are 11 residues in the CDR3. V was shortened by 8 bases and J by 4 bases, with 6 bases between the two germline ends. CDR3 residues: CASQGTGELFF. CDR3 nucleotides: TGCGCCAGTCAGGGCACCGGGGAGCTGTTTTTT.

This clonotype occurred many times. V usage is TRBV11-2 and J usage is TRBJ2-2; perhaps TRBD1 as D (5 bases). This CDR3 region has 15 residues. The germline V gene encodes CDR1 SGHAT and CDR2 FQNNGV. V was cut by 2 bases and J by 4 bases, with 11 bases left in between. CDR3 sequence reads: CASSLYVTGTGELFF. The CDR3 DNA reads TGTGCCAGCAGCTTATACGTTACAGGCACCGGGGAGCTGTTTTTT.

In this sample, this clonotype turned up many times. The chain uses TRBV7-9 and TRBJ2-5; D is unresolved. Germline CDR1 and CDR2: SEHNR and FQNEAQ (reference sequence). V was pared by 5 bases and J by 4 bases, with 14 bases between. The CDR3 has 14 amino acids. This CDR3 reads CASSTLGGGETQYF. CDR3 bases: TGTGCCAGCAGCACCCTGGGCGGCGGAGAGACCCAGTACTTC.

The CDR3 here is CASSYLLAGGVNEQFF. In DNA form, the CDR3 reads TGTGCCAGCAGTTACCTGCTAGCGGGGGGGGTTAATGAGCAGTTCTTC. J is TRBJ2-1 and V is TRBV6-2 or TRBV6-3, with 12 bases aligning to TRBD2. Germline lookup yields CDR1 MNHEY and CDR2 SVGEGT. V shed 2 bases and J 7 bases; nucleotides not matched to a gene: 6. The CDR3 extends over 16 amino acids.

Ten or more counts support this clonotype. The CDR3 sequence: CATQGGGYYGYTF. The CDR3 DNA follows: TGTGCCACCCAAGGTGGGGGCTACTATGGCTACACCTTC. The J gene is TRBJ1-2, the V gene TRBV2, with D maybe TRBD1 (6 bases). Trimming left V 10 bases short and J 3 bases short, with 15 bases between. From germline, CDR1 is SNHLY and CDR2 FYNNEI. This CDR3 has 13 residues.

On this clonotype: One base away lies a much larger clone, so this may be a sequencing read error. The chain has TRBV12-3 or TRBV12-4 and TRBJ2-4; D unresolved. The CDR3 spans 16 residues. Trimming removed 0 bases at V and 0 bases at J, with 9 bases between. CDR3 region: CASSLAQAVAKNIQYF. CDR3 DNA: TGTGCCAGCAGTTTAGCTCAGGCTGTAGCCAAAAACATTCAGTACTTC.

This clonotype was seen ten or more times. The V and J genes are TRBV18 and TRBJ1-3; tentative D call: TRBD1 (5 bases). The CDR3 consists of 16 residues. Trimming took 6 bases from V and 0 from J, leaving 15 bases between them. Germline values: CDR1 KGHSH, CDR2 LQKENI. CDR3 sequence reads: CASSTTQGSSGNTIYF. CDR3 sequence (DNA): TGTGCCAGCTCTACGACCCAGGGAAGCTCTGGAAACACCATATATTTT.

At least ten counts were recorded for this clonotype. The J gene is TRBJ1-1, the V gene TRBV12-3 or TRBV12-4, with D tentatively TRBD1 (6 bases). This CDR3 region has 13 residues. Trimming removed 10 bases from V and 10 bases from J, with 22 bases in between. CDR3 sequence (DNA): TGTGCCATCCAGGGGTGGATAGGGGTAGGAGCTTTCTTT. It codes for CAIQGWIGVGAFF.

In this sample, this clonotype turned up many times. CDR3 amino acids: CASDVTDRVSYGYTF. CDR3 in DNA: TGCGCCAGCGATGTTACCGACAGAGTCTCCTATGGCTACACCTTC. The chain links TRBV4-1 to TRBJ1-2; the D gene is possibly TRBD1 (5 bases). Looked up from germline, CDR1 is MGHRA and CDR2 is YSYEKL. The CDR3 is 15 amino acids. Trimming shortened V by 8 bases and J by 4 bases, and 20 bases separated the two germline ends.

Ten or more counts support this clonotype. This chain joins TRBV12-3 or TRBV12-4 and TRBJ1-1, with D tentatively TRBD1 (5 bases). Trimming cost V 6 bases and J 8 bases, with 31 bases left between them. This CDR3 comprises 18 residues. The CDR3 nucleotides read TGTGCCAGCAGGAATACCGGGGCAAGAAGGAAGTTTAAGGTGGAAGCTTTCTTT. It yields the protein CASRNTGARRKFKVEAFF.

This clonotype was detected many times. V is TRBV28 and J is TRBJ2-1; D possibly corresponds to TRBD2 (6 bases). There are 14 residues in the CDR3. Trimming shortened V by 3 bases and J by 3 bases, and 9 bases separated the two germline ends. Germline CDR1 is MDHEN and CDR2 is SYDVKM. Here the CDR3 reads CASSLRGHYNEQFF. For the CDR3, the DNA is TGTGCCAGCAGTTTGCGGGGCCACTACAATGAGCAGTTCTTC.

In this sample, this clonotype turned up many times. V is TRBV5-1 and J is TRBJ2-1, with D perhaps TRBD2 (5 bases). The CDR3 has 17 residues. CDR1 is SGHRS and CDR2 is YFSETQ in the germline V gene. The V and J ends lost 3 bases and 0 bases respectively, with 16 bases between them. In nucleotides, the CDR3 is TGCGCCAGCAGCTCCACGGCAGGCAGCGGCTCCTACAATGAGCAGTTCTTC. Protein product: CASSSTAGSGSYNEQFF.

This clonotype was observed at least ten times. V usage is TRBV5-1 and J usage is TRBJ2-2, with 8 positions matching TRBD1. Germline V gene lookup returns CDR1 SGHRS and CDR2 YFSETQ. The V segment lost 4 bases and the J segment 3 bases; nucleotides outside the gene matches: 5. CDR3 length equals 15 residues. The CDR3 sequence is CASSPRGRDTGELFF. CDR3 nucleotides: TGCGCCAGCAGCCCCAGGGGGCGCGACACCGGGGAGCTGTTTTTT. The full variable domain, with the rest looked up from reference TRBV5-1 and TRBJ2-2, is KAGVTQTPRYLIKTRGQQVTLSCSPISGHRSVSWYQQTPGQGLQFLFEYFSETQRNKGNFPGRFSGRQFSNSRSEMNVSTLELGDSALYLCASSPRGRDTGELFFGEGSRLTVL.